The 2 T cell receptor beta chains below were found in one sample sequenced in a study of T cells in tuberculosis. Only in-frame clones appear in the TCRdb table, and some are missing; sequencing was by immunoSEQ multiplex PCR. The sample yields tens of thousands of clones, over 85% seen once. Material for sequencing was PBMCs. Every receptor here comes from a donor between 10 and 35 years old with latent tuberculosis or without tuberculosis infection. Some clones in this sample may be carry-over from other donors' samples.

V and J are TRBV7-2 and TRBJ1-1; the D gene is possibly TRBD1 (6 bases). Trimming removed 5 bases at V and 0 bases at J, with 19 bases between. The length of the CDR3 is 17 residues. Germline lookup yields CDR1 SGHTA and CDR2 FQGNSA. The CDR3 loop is CASSQTGLGVMNTEAFF. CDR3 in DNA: TGTGCCAGCAGCCAAACAGGGTTAGGGGTCATGAACACTGAAGCTTTCTTT.

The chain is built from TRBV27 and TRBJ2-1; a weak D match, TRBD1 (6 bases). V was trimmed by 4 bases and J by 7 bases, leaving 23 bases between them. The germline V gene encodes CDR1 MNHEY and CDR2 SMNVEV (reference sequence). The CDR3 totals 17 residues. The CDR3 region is CASSSTTGLRTRNEQFF. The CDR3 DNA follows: TGTGCCAGCAGTTCGACTACAGGGTTGAGAACAAGGAATGAGCAGTTCTTC.